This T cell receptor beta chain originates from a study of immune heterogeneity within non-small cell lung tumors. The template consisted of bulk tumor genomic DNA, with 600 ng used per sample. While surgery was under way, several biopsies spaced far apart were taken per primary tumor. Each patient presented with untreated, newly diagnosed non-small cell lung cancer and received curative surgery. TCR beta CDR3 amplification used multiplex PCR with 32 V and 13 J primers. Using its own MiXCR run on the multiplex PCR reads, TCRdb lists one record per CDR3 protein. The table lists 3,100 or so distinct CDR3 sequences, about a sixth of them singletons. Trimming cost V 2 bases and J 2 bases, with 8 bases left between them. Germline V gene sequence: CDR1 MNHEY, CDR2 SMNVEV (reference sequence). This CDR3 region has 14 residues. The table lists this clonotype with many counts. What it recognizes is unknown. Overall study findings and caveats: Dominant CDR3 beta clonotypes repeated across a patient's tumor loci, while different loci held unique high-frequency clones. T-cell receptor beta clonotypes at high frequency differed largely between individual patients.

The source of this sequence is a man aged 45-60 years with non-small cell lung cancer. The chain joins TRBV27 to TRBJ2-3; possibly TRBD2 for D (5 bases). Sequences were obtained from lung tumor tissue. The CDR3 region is CASSLTGVTDTQYF. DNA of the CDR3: TGTGCCAGCAGTTTAACCGGGGTCACAGATACGCAGTATTTT.